What follows describes a single T cell receptor (beta chain). Antigen unknown. The junction had 7 bases not matched to a gene; V was cut back by 2 bases and J by 8 bases. Germline V gene lookup returns CDR1 SGHRS and CDR2 YFSETQ. The CDR3 runs to 14 residues. Antigen-specific CD4+ T cells were expanded with viral peptide pools in the ViraFEST assay before sequencing. Cells that had been cultured for approximately ten days were the source of isolated CD4+ T cells. The person had a PCR-confirmed SARS-CoV-2 infection during March to December 2020. After around 2 million PBMC were placed in each well, they were cultured with about 10 IU/ml IL-2 and roughly 10 ug/ml peptides. These data belong to a study of vaccination effects on CD4 cells after COVID-19. TCRdb's table, derived via immunoSEQ multiplex PCR, lists solely in-frame clones and lacks some. Of 63,000 or so clones listed, more than 65% are singletons.

This TCR was recovered from a human donor who had a prior SARS-CoV-2 infection. The material was CD4+ T cells from PBMCs cultured with HIV peptides, obtained before COVID-19 vaccination. Regarding subset: HIV-1 Nef peptide pool negative control/reference culture. V usage is TRBV5-1 and J usage is TRBJ1-2; TRBD1 matches 9 bases. CDR3 sequence: CASSFRDRALGYTF. In DNA, the CDR3 is TGCGCCAGCAGCTTCCGGGACAGGGCTTTGGGCTACACCTTC.